Listed below are T cell receptor beta chains from one sample, sequenced in a study of esophageal squamous cell carcinoma under preoperative chemotherapy. From the PCR reads, TCRdb called clonotypes with MiXCR, one entry per CDR3 protein. The table has fewer than 15,000 distinct CDR3 sequences, roughly half seen once. This material was collected from a patient given preoperative chemotherapy. Source of these receptors: a human donor with esophageal squamous cell carcinoma. The donor label of this sample is uncertain. The CDR3 runs from the conserved cysteine through the conserved F or W. The D gene is left open where the match is weak. Size tells how often a clone was seen (once, few, many) or the class of an expanded clone, and some rows leave it out.

J: TRBJ2-5
V: TRBV7-2
D: TRBD2
size: many
DNA: TGTGCCAGCAGCGACGTAGCGGGAGGGCTTCAAGGAGAGACCCAGTACTTC
CDR3: CASSDVAGGLQGETQYF

J: TRBJ2-7
V: TRBV6-4
D: -
size: -
DNA: TGTGCCAGCAGTGACTCGGAAGGGAGCGAGCAGTACTTC
CDR3: CASSDSEGSEQYF

J: TRBJ1-1
V: TRBV7-2
D: -
size: many
DNA: TGTGCCAGCAGGGAAACAGGTATTGGGAACACTGAAGCTTTCTTT
CDR3: CASRETGIGNTEAFF

J: TRBJ2-3
V: TRBV6-5
D: -
size: -
DNA: TGTGCCAGCAGTTACGACTATTCAGATACGCAGTATTTT
CDR3: CASSYDYSDTQYF

J: TRBJ2-3
V: TRBV10-2
D: -
size: -
DNA: TGCGCCAGCAGTGAGTCTGAAGAGCAAGAGACGCAGTATTTT
CDR3: CASSESEEQETQYF

J: TRBJ2-3
V: TRBV6-1
D: -
size: -
DNA: TGTGCCAGCGGGGAATTTGGGGGACGCGACACAGAGACCCAGTATTTC
CDR3: CASGEFGGRDTETQYF

J: TRBJ2-7
V: TRBV12-3/TRBV12-4
D: TRBD1
size: medium-sized
DNA: TGTGCCAGCAGGCTCCCGGGACAGGGCGCCAGAAGCTCCTACGAGCAGTACTTC
CDR3: CASRLPGQGARSSYEQYF

J: TRBJ2-5
V: TRBV9
D: -
size: -
DNA: TGTGCCAGCAGCGTAAGTCATAGCAGTCAAGAGACCCAGTACTTC
CDR3: CASSVSHSSQETQYF

J: TRBJ2-2
V: TRBV6-1
D: -
size: -
DNA: TGTGCCAGCAGCGCTACCCCGAGGGAAACCCGTGGAGGTGAGCTGTTTTTT
CDR3: CASSATPRETRGGELFF

J: TRBJ2-3
V: TRBV12-3/TRBV12-4
D: -
size: once
DNA: TGTGCGAGCAGGGGGGGATGTGGCAAAGATACGCAGTATTTT
CDR3: CASRGGCGKDTQYF

J: TRBJ2-5
V: TRBV6-1
D: -
size: -
DNA: TGTGCCAGCAGTGAGAGGGGAGGCGGGGTTCCTGACCCAGAGACGCAGTACTTC
CDR3: CASSERGGGVPDPETQYF

J: TRBJ2-2
V: TRBV7-7
D: TRBD2
size: few
DNA: TGTGCTAGCAGCCCGGGACTAAGGAACACCGGGGAGCTGTTTTTT
CDR3: CASSPGLRNTGELFF

J: TRBJ1-6
V: TRBV6-5
D: -
size: -
DNA: TGTGCCAGCAGTTACTCAGCTCGTCAGGGCAATTCACCCCTCCAATTT
CDR3: CASSYSARQGNSPLQF

J: TRBJ2-1
V: TRBV6-5
D: -
size: many
DNA: TGTGCCAGCAGTTATGAGCGGGTTGGCGTGCAGTTCTTC
CDR3: CASSYERVGVQFF

J: TRBJ2-5
V: TRBV7-2
D: TRBD2
size: once
DNA: TGTGCGGGGAGCGGGGGGGGGGACCAAGAGACCCAGTATTTC
CDR3: CAGSGGGDQETQYF

J: TRBJ1-4
V: TRBV6-1
D: TRBD1
size: -
DNA: TGTGCCAGCAAACAGGGGTGGGAACTGTTTTTT
CDR3: CASKQGWELFF

J: TRBJ1-2
V: TRBV12-3/TRBV12-4
D: -
size: once
DNA: TGTGCCAGCAGTTTCAGGGGTGTTGACTATGGCTACACCTTC
CDR3: CASSFRGVDYGYTF

J: TRBJ2-3
V: TRBV6-1
D: TRBD2
size: -
DNA: TGTGCCAGCAGGGGGACTAAGCGGGGGCCGGGACTAGCGGGAGTGGAGCCCGGGGCGCTGTATTTT
CDR3: CASRGTKRGPGLAGVEPGALYF

J: TRBJ2-1
V: TRBV27
D: -
size: -
DNA: TGTGCCAGCAGTTTGAGCTACGGCAGTGAGCAGTTCTTC
CDR3: CASSLSYGSEQFF

J: TRBJ2-2
V: TRBV6-1
D: -
size: medium-sized
DNA: TGTGCCAGCAGTGAAGCTGGTAGGAGGCGGGCTACCGGGGAGCTGTTTTTT
CDR3: CASSEAGRRRATGELFF

J: TRBJ2-5
V: TRBV6-1
D: -
size: -
DNA: TGTGCCAGCAGCCATAACCTGGGGGGGCGGGAGACCCAGTACTTC
CDR3: CASSHNLGGRETQYF

J: TRBJ2-1
V: TRBV6-1
D: -
size: -
DNA: TGTGCCAGCAGGAGTAGTTTCGGGAACAATGAGCAGTTCTTC
CDR3: CASRSSFGNNEQFF

J: TRBJ2-3
V: TRBV10-3
D: -
size: few
DNA: TGTGCGGGTTTGAGAGGGAAAAATACGCAGTATTTC
CDR3: CAGLRGKNTQYF

J: TRBJ2-7
V: TRBV6-5
D: -
size: -
DNA: TGTGCCAGCAGTTACATACAAGAATTATCAGAGCAGTACTTC
CDR3: CASSYIQELSEQYF

J: TRBJ2-1
V: TRBV6-4
D: TRBD2
size: -
DNA: TGTGCCAGCAGTGTTAGCGGGAGCCCCTACAATGAGCAGTTCTTC
CDR3: CASSVSGSPYNEQFF

J: TRBJ2-1
V: TRBV6-5
D: -
size: -
DNA: TGTGCCAGCAGTTTCCGTGACCCTGCAAGCACAAATACGCAGTTCTTC
CDR3: CASSFRDPASTNTQFF

J: TRBJ2-7
V: TRBV12-3/TRBV12-4
D: TRBD1
size: medium-sized
DNA: TGTGCCAGCAGCCCGGACAGGGTCAGCTACGAGCAGTACTTC
CDR3: CASSPDRVSYEQYF

J: TRBJ2-1
V: TRBV7-2
D: TRBD2
size: -
DNA: TGTGCCAGCAGCTTACCGGGACTAGCGGGAGGGTTCCCCCACAATGAGCAGTTCTTC
CDR3: CASSLPGLAGGFPHNEQFF

J: TRBJ2-4
V: TRBV6-1
D: -
size: -
DNA: TGTGCCAGTTCGGTCCGCGACAAAAAGATTCAGTACTTC
CDR3: CASSVRDKKIQYF